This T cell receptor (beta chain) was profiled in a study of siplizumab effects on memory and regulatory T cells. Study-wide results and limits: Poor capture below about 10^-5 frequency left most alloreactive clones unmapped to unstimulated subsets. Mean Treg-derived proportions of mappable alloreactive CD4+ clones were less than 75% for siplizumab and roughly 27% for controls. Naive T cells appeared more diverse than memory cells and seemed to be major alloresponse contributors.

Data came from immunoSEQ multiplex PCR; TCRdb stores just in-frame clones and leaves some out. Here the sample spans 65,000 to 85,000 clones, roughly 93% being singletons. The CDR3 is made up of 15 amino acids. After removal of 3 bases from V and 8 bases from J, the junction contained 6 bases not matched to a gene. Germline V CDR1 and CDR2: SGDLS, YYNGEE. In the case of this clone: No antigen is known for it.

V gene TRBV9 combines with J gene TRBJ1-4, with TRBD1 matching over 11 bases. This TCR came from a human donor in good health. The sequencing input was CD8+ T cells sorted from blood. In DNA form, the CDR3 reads TGTGCCAGCAGCGCTCCGGGGACAGGGGGAGAAAAACTGTTTTTT. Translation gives CASSAPGTGGEKLFF.